This TCR beta chain is drawn from a study of response to subunit inactivated influenza vaccine. Notes on the study in general: Authors suggested each seasonal influenza vaccination recruits few new T cells.

One entry per CDR3 protein, called by TCRdb with MiXCR from the RT-PCR reads. The data hold about half a million distinct CDR3 sequences, with around 25% observed a single time. Of note for this clonotype: The antigen remains undetermined.

This clonotype was sampled from a man aged 50 to 59 who received an inactivated influenza vaccine. Material: CD4+ T cells sorted from PBMCs, obtained roughly 5 days after vaccination.

CDR3: CSARGGGRSYNEQFF. CDR3 DNA: TGCAGTGCAAGGGGGGGCGGGAGGAGTTACAATGAGCAGTTCTTC. The chain is built from TRBV20-1 and TRBJ2-1; TRBD2 aligns across 8 bases. The length of the CDR3 is 15 residues. The J segment lost 4 bases and the V segment lost 6 bases, leaving 11 bases of the junction unmatched. Germline lookup yields CDR1 DFQATT and CDR2 SNEGSKA (reference sequence).